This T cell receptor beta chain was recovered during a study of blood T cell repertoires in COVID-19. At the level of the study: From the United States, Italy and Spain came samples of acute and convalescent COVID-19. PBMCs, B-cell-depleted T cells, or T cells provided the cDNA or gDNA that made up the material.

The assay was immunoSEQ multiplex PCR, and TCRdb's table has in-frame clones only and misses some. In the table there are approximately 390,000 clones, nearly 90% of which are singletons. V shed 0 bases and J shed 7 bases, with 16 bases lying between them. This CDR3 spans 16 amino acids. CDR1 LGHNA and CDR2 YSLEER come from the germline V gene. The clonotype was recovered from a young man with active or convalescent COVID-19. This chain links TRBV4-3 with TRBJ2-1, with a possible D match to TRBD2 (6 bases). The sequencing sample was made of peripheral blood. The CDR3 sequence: CASSQESVGRGNEQFF. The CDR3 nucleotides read TGCGCCAGCAGCCAAGAGTCAGTTGGGCGGGGTAATGAGCAGTTCTTC.